This T cell receptor beta chain derives from a study of blood T cell repertoires in COVID-19. In the study overall: The analysed material was cDNA or gDNA that came from T cells, B-cell-depleted T cells, or PBMCs.

Repertoires were generated with immunoSEQ multiplex PCR, while TCRdb's copy carries only in-frame clones and drops some. The sample contains approximately 89,000 clones, less than 85% of which appear only once. J lost 1 base, V lost 2 bases, and 6 bases had no gene match. The CDR3 is made up of 17 amino acids. The germline V gene has CDR1 KGHSH and CDR2 LQKENI. The sequence derives from a woman over 75 with acute or convalescent COVID-19. This chain connects TRBV18 to TRBJ1-1, with TRBD1 matching 11 bases. The sequencing sample was made of peripheral blood. CDR3 sequence: CASSPKGQGVGNTEAFF. CDR3 coding DNA: TGTGCCAGCTCACCAAAGGGACAGGGGGTTGGGAACACTGAAGCTTTCTTT.